Detailed here is one TCR beta chain. Antigen: not known. Specified time point: newly diagnosed GD, antithyroid drugs for less than 3 months. TCR sequences were obtained from RNA taken from PBMCs. Diagnoses of Graves' disease were made by American Thyroid Association guidelines. Germline trimming cut 3 bases from V and 6 bases from J; bases unmatched to any gene: 3. Germline assignment: CDR1 LGHDT and CDR2 YNNKEL (reference sequence). This CDR3 spans 14 amino acids. The sample belongs to a study of regulatory T cells in long-lasting Graves disease. Overall study results and limits: Relative to new patients (approximately 1,000), persistent patients exhibited greater sharing of public clonotypes (approximately 2,800).

CDR3 regions were amplified by Arm-PCR using iRepertoire HTBI primers to build TCR beta libraries. From the multiplex PCR reads, TCRdb called clonotypes with MiXCR, one entry per CDR3 protein. The sample yields over 300,000 distinct CDR3 sequences, roughly 16% seen once. This specimen was peripheral blood mononuclear cells (PBMCs), taken at new diagnosis, from a patient treated with antithyroid drugs. The chain recombines TRBV3-1 with TRBJ2-7, with TRBD1 matching 12 bases. The sequence derives from a female donor with Graves disease. The CDR3: CASSQGQGAGEQYF. The DNA for the CDR3 is TGTGCCAGCAGCCAGGGACAGGGGGCTGGCGAGCAGTACTTC.